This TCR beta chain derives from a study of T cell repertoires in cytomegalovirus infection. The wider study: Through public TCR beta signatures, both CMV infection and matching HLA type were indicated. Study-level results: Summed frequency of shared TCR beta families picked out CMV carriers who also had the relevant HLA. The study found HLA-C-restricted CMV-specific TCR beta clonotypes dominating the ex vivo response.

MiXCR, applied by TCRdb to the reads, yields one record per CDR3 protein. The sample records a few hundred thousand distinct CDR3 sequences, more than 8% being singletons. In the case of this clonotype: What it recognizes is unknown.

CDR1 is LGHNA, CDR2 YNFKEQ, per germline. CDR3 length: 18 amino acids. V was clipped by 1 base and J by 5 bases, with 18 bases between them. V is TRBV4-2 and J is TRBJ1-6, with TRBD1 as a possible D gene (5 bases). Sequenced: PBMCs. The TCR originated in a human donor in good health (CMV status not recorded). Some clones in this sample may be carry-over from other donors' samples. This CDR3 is CASSQVARGPFNNSPLHF. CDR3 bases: TGTGCCAGCAGCCAAGTTGCTCGGGGCCCTTTCAATAATTCACCCCTCCACTTT.